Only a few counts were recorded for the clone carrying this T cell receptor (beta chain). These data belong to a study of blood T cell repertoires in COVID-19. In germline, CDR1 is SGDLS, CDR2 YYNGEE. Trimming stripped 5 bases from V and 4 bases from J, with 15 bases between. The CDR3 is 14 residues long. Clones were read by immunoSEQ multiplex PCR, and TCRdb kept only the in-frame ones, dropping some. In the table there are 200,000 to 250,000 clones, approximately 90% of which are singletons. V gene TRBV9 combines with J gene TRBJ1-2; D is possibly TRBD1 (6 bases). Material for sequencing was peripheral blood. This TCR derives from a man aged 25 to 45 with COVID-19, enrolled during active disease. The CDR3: CASRGGHSPYGYTF. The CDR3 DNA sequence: TGTGCCAGCAGGGGGGGGCATTCCCCCTATGGCTACACCTTC.